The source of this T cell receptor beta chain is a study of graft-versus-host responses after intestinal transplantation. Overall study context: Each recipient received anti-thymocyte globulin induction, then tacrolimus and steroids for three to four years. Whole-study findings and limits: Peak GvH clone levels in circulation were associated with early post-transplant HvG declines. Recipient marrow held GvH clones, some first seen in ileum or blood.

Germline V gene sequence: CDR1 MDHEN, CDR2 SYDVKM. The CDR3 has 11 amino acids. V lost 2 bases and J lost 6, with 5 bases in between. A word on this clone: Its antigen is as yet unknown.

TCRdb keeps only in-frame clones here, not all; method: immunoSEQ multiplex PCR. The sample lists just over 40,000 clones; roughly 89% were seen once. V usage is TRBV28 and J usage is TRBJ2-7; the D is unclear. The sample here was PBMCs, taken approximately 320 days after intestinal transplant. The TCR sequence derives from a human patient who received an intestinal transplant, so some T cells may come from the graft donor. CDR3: CASSLGVEQYF. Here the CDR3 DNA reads TGTGCCAGCAGTTTAGGGGTCGAGCAGTACTTC.